This T cell receptor beta chain derives from a study of blood T cell repertoires in COVID-19. As for the study in general: Donors in the United States, Italy and Spain gave samples during acute or convalescent COVID-19. PBMCs, B-cell-depleted T cells, or T cells provided the cDNA or gDNA that made up the material.

As handled by the study authors: Quantification of nucleated cells was approximated via reference gene primer amplification. Some clones are missing from TCRdb's copy, which holds only in-frame ones; the method was immunoSEQ multiplex PCR. V and J calls and clone size are as listed in that table; D and trimming were resolved from the DNA. This table holds a few hundred thousand clones, 84% found once. Germline V gene sequence: CDR1 MNHEY, CDR2 SMNVEV (reference sequence). With V trimmed by 2 bases and J by 4 bases, 11 bases remained unmatched. CDR3 length: 16 amino acids. The TCR originated in a man between 60 and 75 years old with acute or convalescent COVID-19. The sequencing input was peripheral blood. The chain links TRBV27 to TRBJ2-7; 7 nucleotides agree with TRBD1. CDR3 sequence: CASSLNPGQRRYEQYF. CDR3 DNA sequence: TGTGCCAGCAGTTTAAACCCGGGACAGCGACGATACGAGCAGTACTTC.